This is a list of T cell receptor beta chains from one sample in a study of OX40 agonist ivuxolimab in advanced cancers. Method: immunoSEQ multiplex PCR; TCRdb's copy keeps in-frame clones and lacks some. The sample holds about 61,000 clones; more than 70% are singletons and the top ten take less than 0.55%. The sequenced sample was CD4+ or CD8+ T cells sorted from blood, obtained in a trial of the OX40 agonist ivuxolimab. These receptors were taken from an adult with an advanced solid tumor such as melanoma, head and neck, liver or kidney cancer. Each CDR3 is given with its conserved first and last residue.

TRBV5-6	TRBJ2-7	CASSYRGESSYEQYF
TRBV18	.	CASSRGQGTYEQYF
TRBV6-4	TRBJ2-2	CASSDSRETNTGELFF
TRBV5-6	TRBJ1-1	CASSPVRAGRQNTEAFF
TRBV7-8	TRBJ1-2	CASSLQTGVGYGYTF
TRBV10-3	TRBJ1-1	CAITPGTGVFTEAFF
TRBV7-3	TRBJ2-7	CASSLGGDSPYEQYF
TRBV7-2	TRBJ2-7	CASSVNRGEQYF
TRBV10-1	TRBJ2-6	CASSHSGANVLTF
TRBV11-2	TRBJ1-1	CASSLVWGTEAFF
TRBV5-1	TRBJ2-7	CASRLAGLTYEQYF
TRBV5-1	TRBJ1-2	CASSLAGDGYTF
TRBV5-4	TRBJ1-2	CASSFGGTQRLRGYTF
TRBV11-1	TRBJ2-7	CASSLRAFSSYEQYF
TRBV18	TRBJ2-5	CASSLQGGEETQYF
TRBV7-9	TRBJ1-1	CASSSWDQNTEAFF
TRBV19	TRBJ1-1	CASSSRQILNTEAFF
TRBV5-4	TRBJ2-4	CASSPGTSGAVAKNIQYF
TRBV7-9	TRBJ2-3	CASSPIEDTQYF
TRBV6-5	TRBJ2-7	CASSSTTGEPYEQYF
TRBV25-1	TRBJ2-3	CASSEYGGRTDTQYF
TRBV14	TRBJ1-2	CASSQEESLGGYTF
TRBV19	TRBJ1-5	CASSQGRGYQPQHF
TRBV2	TRBJ2-7	CASRAETYEQYF
TRBV5-5	TRBJ2-6	CASSLWELYSGANVLTF
TRBV6-6	TRBJ1-5	CASTGGRNQPQHF
TRBV7-9	TRBJ1-2	CAIPRGPSYYGYTF
TRBV5-1	TRBJ2-5	CASSLNVGEGETQYF
TRBV19	TRBJ1-6	CASKTGGAYNSPLHF
TRBV19	TRBJ2-1	CASSPTPTGFSRRQFF
TRBV4-1	TRBJ2-1	CASSPGTSGRSEQFF
TRBV6-6	TRBJ1-4	CASSYYRAHEKLFF
TRBV19	TRBJ2-7	CASSTTDRGEQYF
TRBV27	TRBJ1-1	CASSWNQVSHTEAFF
TRBV2	TRBJ1-5	CASSLQGQPQHF
TRBV29-1	TRBJ2-5	CSVEGSVGETQYF
TRBV5-5	TRBJ2-4	CASSPGTGENIQYF
TRBV27	TRBJ1-6	CASSRRDLLSPLHF
TRBV5-1	TRBJ1-5	CASSLTGLNQPQHF
TRBV10-3	TRBJ2-7	CAISESMGVYEQYF
TRBV7-3	TRBJ2-1	CASSSGLAGVGEQFF
TRBV10-3	TRBJ2-7	CAISEVQGREYEQYF
TRBV11-3	TRBJ2-1	CASSSKRAGGGNNEQFF